Listed below are T cell receptor beta chains from one sample, sequenced in a study of Graves' ophthalmopathy and Graves' hyperthyroidism. One entry per CDR3 protein results from TCRdb running MiXCR on the multiplex PCR reads. This sample has 300,000 to 500,000 distinct CDR3 sequences, with 15% to 17% found just once. Sequencing input: peripheral blood. These TCRs come from a woman younger than 35 with stable Graves' hyperthyroidism. The CDR3 runs from the conserved cysteine through the conserved F or W. D genes are given only for firm matches. Clone size is shown for a subset of rows, as once, few, many or a class of expanded clone.

clone size	V gene	J gene	D gene	CDR3 DNA	CDR3 protein
many	TRBV11-1	TRBJ2-2	-	TGTGCCAGCACCTCGATTGACAGCGCCACCGGGGAGCTGTTTTTT	CASTSIDSATGELFF
many	TRBV6-5	TRBJ1-2	-	TGTGCCAGCAGTTATCCTGAAACCGGGAACTATGGCTACACCTTC	CASSYPETGNYGYTF
-	TRBV6-1	TRBJ2-2	-	TGTGCCAGCACTCCCAATGGGGGGTACACCGGGGAGCTGTTTTTT	CASTPNGGYTGELFF
many	TRBV5-8	TRBJ1-3	-	TGTGCCAGCAGCCTCGGACAGCTCTCTGGAAACACCATATATTTT	CASSLGQLSGNTIYF
once	TRBV7-9	TRBJ2-7	-	TGTGCCAGCAGCTTAGGGGCAGGGGTGTACTACGAGCAGTACTTC	CASSLGAGVYYEQYF
many	TRBV12-5	TRBJ2-2	TRBD2	TGTGCTAGTGGTGAAATGCGGGGGGGTCACGGGGAGCTGTTTTTT	CASGEMRGGHGELFF
many	TRBV20-1	TRBJ2-2	TRBD1	TGCAGTGTTACAGGGGAACCAACCGGGGAGCTGTTTTTT	CSVTGEPTGELFF
many	TRBV19	TRBJ2-7	TRBD2	TGTGCCAGGGGCGGGGGACGCTCTGGTGAGCAGTACTTC	CARGGGRSGEQYF
few	TRBV19	TRBJ1-5	-	TGTGCCAGCTCCGAGGACTGGAATCAGCCCCAGCATTTT	CASSEDWNQPQHF
many	TRBV15	TRBJ1-6	TRBD1	TGTGCCACCAGCAGCGGCCCCGGGACAGGGGATACACCCCTCCACTTT	CATSSGPGTGDTPLHF
many	TRBV9	TRBJ1-1	-	TGTGCCAGCAGCGTCGGTTCAGGTCGCCAGAACACTGAAGCTTTCTTT	CASSVGSGRQNTEAFF
-	TRBV7-8	TRBJ2-2	-	TGTGCCAGCAGCTTTTACAGTACGCCAGGGGAGCTGTTTTTT	CASSFYSTPGELFF
many	TRBV19	TRBJ1-6	-	TGTGCCAGTAGCCCTTCCGGGACGGATTCACCCCTCCACTTT	CASSPSGTDSPLHF
many	TRBV24-1	TRBJ1-2	TRBD1	TGTGCCACCAGTGATTCCACGCTTCGGGACAGCCTTAATGGCTACACCTTC	CATSDSTLRDSLNGYTF
many	TRBV6-2/TRBV6-3	TRBJ1-5	-	TGTGCCAGCAGTAACCTTGGCAATCAGCCCCAGCATTTT	CASSNLGNQPQHF
many	TRBV5-1	TRBJ2-2	-	TGCGCCAGCAGCAACGGACAGAACACCGGGGAGCTGTTTTTT	CASSNGQNTGELFF
many	TRBV20-1	TRBJ2-7	TRBD2	TGCAGTGCTAGAGACGGGCGGGGGACCTACGAGCAGTACTTC	CSARDGRGTYEQYF
many	TRBV19	TRBJ1-5	-	TGTGCCAGTAGTCCCCGCGGGGATCGTCAGCCCCAGCATTTT	CASSPRGDRQPQHF
many	TRBV19	TRBJ2-5	-	TGTGCCAGTAGTAGGGACTTAAGCAGCCAAGAGACCCAGTACTTC	CASSRDLSSQETQYF
many	TRBV12-3/TRBV12-4	TRBJ1-5	-	TGTGCCAGCAGTCTCCCAGGGAACAATCAGCCCCAGCATTTT	CASSLPGNNQPQHF
many	TRBV24-1	TRBJ2-7	TRBD1	TGTGCCACCAGTGAGGCCGGGACAGGACACGAGCAGTACTTC	CATSEAGTGHEQYF
-	TRBV19	TRBJ2-1	TRBD1	TGTGCCAGTAACCGGGACAGGGTAATCAATGAGCAGTTCTTC	CASNRDRVINEQFF
many	TRBV24-1	TRBJ1-5	TRBD1	TGTGCCACCAGTGTCCAGGGGGACAATCAGCCCCAGCATTTT	CATSVQGDNQPQHF
once	TRBV28	TRBJ2-2	-	TGTGCCAGCAGTGGGGAGGGGGTACCAAACACCGGGGAGCTGTTTTTT	CASSGEGVPNTGELFF
many	TRBV19	TRBJ2-2	-	TGTGCCAGTACTCACTTGACTCCAACGAACACCGGGGAGCTGTTTTTT	CASTHLTPTNTGELFF
-	TRBV2	TRBJ1-5	-	TGTGCCAGCAGTGAAGTACGGGGATCGGGGCGCAATCAGCCCCAGCATTTT	CASSEVRGSGRNQPQHF
-	TRBV5-1	TRBJ1-2	-	TGCGCCAGCAGGGAGGCTCAGAGTCCTAACTATGGCTACACCTTC	CASREAQSPNYGYTF
-	TRBV11-2	TRBJ1-2	-	TGTGCCAGCAGCCAAAGACAGCTAGGGGGCTACACCTTC	CASSQRQLGGYTF
many	TRBV13	TRBJ1-3	-	TGTGCCAGCAGCTCAGGCCCCGGGTCGGGGAGAAACACCATATATTTT	CASSSGPGSGRNTIYF
-	TRBV5-1	TRBJ2-5	-	TGCGCCAGCAATTCCAGGGATGGAGAGACCCAGTACTTC	CASNSRDGETQYF
-	TRBV7-2	TRBJ1-3	-	TGTGCCAGCAGCTTAGTTGGGACATATGGAAACACCATATATTTT	CASSLVGTYGNTIYF
-	TRBV10-3	TRBJ2-5	TRBD2	TGTGCCATCAGTGAGAGCGGGAGGGCCGGGGAGACCCAGTACTTC	CAISESGRAGETQYF
many	TRBV19	TRBJ1-1	TRBD1	TGTGCCAGTAATCCGACAGGGGGCTGGAACACTGAAGCTTTCTTT	CASNPTGGWNTEAFF
-	TRBV20-1	TRBJ1-6	TRBD1	TGCAGTGCTCCAAGGACAGGGGGCTTAACACCCCTCCACTTT	CSAPRTGGLTPLHF
-	TRBV20-1	TRBJ1-1	-	TGCAGTGCTAGAGATTGGCGGCAGGGATACACTGAAGCTTTCTTT	CSARDWRQGYTEAFF
many	TRBV5-1	TRBJ2-7	TRBD2	TGCGCCAGCAGCCCGGGACTAGCGGGGGGCCACGAGCAGTACTTC	CASSPGLAGGHEQYF
few	TRBV7-9	TRBJ2-7	TRBD1	TGTGCCAGCAGCTTTGACAGGGTAGTAGACGAGCAGTACTTC	CASSFDRVVDEQYF
many	TRBV12-3/TRBV12-4	TRBJ1-2	-	TGTGCCAGCAGTTTAGCTAGGGCTCAGGCTAACTATGGCTACACCTTC	CASSLARAQANYGYTF
few	TRBV4-1	TRBJ2-7	TRBD2	TGCGCCAGCAGCCAAGTAAGCGGGGGGCCGGGAGAGCAGTACTTC	CASSQVSGGPGEQYF
many	TRBV11-2	TRBJ2-2	TRBD2	TGTGCCAGCAGCCCGGGACTAGCGGGGGGTTGGGAGCTGTTTTTT	CASSPGLAGGWELFF
many	TRBV12-5	TRBJ1-5	TRBD1	TGTGCTAGTGGCCCCGGACAGGGAACCCAGCCCCAGCATTTT	CASGPGQGTQPQHF
many	TRBV24-1	TRBJ1-2	TRBD1	TGTGCCACCAGTGATCCCGGGACAGGAGTCAGCTACACCTTC	CATSDPGTGVSYTF
many	TRBV6-5	TRBJ1-2	-	TGTGCCAGCAGTTACTCAACCGTTTGGGCCACTTATGGCTACACCTTC	CASSYSTVWATYGYTF
few	TRBV11-2	TRBJ2-5	TRBD1	TGTGCCAGCAGACCCGCCCGGAGACAGGGGTTAACGGGAGAGACCCAGTACTTC	CASRPARRQGLTGETQYF
-	TRBV6-2/TRBV6-3	TRBJ1-5	TRBD1	TGTGCCAGCACCCCCGACAGGGGCAAGGGGTTGAGCAATCAGCCCCAGCATTTT	CASTPDRGKGLSNQPQHF
-	TRBV6-1	TRBJ2-5	TRBD2	TGTGCCAGCAGTCCCGTAGCGGGAGGGTGGGAGACCCAGTACTTC	CASSPVAGGWETQYF
-	TRBV20-1	TRBJ1-5	-	TGCAGTGCTAGACCCCTGGCAGGCAATCAGCCCCAGCATTTT	CSARPLAGNQPQHF
many	TRBV7-8	TRBJ1-1	-	TGTGCCAGCAGGCCCTACAGGGACCTAAACACTGAAGCTTTCTTT	CASRPYRDLNTEAFF
many	TRBV5-5	TRBJ1-6	-	TGTGCCAGCAGCTTGGTCAGGTCGAATTCACCCCTCCACTTT	CASSLVRSNSPLHF
many	TRBV19	TRBJ2-5	TRBD1	TGTGCCAGTAGTATATGGGGACAGGGCACCCAAGAGACCCAGTACTTC	CASSIWGQGTQETQYF
-	TRBV25-1	TRBJ2-7	-	TGTGCCAGCAGTGAATTAGGGGTGAACACGGAATACTACGAGCAGTACTTC	CASSELGVNTEYYEQYF
-	TRBV7-2	TRBJ1-2	-	TGTGCCAGCAGCTTAGCTGGGTCAGGGGACTATGGCTACACCTTC	CASSLAGSGDYGYTF